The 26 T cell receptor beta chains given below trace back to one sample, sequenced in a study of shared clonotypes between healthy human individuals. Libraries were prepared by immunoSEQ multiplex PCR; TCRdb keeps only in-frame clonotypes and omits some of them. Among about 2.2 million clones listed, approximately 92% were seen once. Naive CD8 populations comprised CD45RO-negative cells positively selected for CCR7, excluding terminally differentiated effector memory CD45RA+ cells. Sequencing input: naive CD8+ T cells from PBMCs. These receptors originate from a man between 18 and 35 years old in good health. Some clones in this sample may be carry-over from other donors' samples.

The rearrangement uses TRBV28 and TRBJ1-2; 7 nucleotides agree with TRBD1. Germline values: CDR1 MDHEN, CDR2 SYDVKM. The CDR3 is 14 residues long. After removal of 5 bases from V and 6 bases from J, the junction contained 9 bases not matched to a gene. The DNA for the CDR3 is TGTGCCAGCAGTCAGTGGCAGGGGGGCCATGGCTACACCTTC. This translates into CASSQWQGGHGYTF.

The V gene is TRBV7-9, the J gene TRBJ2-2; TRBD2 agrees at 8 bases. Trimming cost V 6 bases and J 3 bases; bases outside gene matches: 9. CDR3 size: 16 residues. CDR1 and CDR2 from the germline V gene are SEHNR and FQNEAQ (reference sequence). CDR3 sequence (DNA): TGTGCCAGCAGTCCTCGAGCGGGAGAGGACACCGGGGAGCTGTTTTTT. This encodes CASSPRAGEDTGELFF. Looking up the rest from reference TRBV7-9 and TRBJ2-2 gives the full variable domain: DTGVSQNPRHKITKRGQNVTFRCDPISEHNRLYWYRQTLGQGPEFLTYFQNEAQLEKSRLLSDRFSAERPKGSFSTLEIQRTEQGDSAMYLCASSPRAGEDTGELFFGEGSRLTVL.

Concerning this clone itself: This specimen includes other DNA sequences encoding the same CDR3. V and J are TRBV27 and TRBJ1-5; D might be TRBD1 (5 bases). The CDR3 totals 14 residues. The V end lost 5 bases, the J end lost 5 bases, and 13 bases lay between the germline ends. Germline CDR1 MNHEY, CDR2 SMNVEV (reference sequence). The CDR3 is CASSPRQGDQPQHF. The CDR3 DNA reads TGTGCCAGCAGTCCCAGGCAGGGAGATCAGCCCCAGCATTTT.

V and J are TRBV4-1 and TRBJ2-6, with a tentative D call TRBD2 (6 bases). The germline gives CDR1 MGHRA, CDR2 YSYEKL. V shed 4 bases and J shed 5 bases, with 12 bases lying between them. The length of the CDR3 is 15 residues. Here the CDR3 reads CASSLRESRANVLTF. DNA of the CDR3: TGCGCCAGCAGCCTTCGGGAGTCTAGGGCCAACGTCCTGACTTTC.

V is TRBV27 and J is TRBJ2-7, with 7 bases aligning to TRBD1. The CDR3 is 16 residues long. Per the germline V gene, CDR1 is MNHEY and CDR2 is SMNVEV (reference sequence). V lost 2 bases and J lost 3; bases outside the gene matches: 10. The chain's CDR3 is CASSLIRRTGFYEQYF. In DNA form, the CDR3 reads TGTGCCAGCAGTTTAATAAGACGGACAGGATTCTACGAGCAGTACTTC.

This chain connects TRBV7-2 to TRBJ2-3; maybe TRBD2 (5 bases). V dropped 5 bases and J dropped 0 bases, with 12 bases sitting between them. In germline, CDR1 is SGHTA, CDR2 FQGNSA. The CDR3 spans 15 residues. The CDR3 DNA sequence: TGTGCCAGCAGCCATTACCGGACTAGCACAGATACGCAGTATTTT. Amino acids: CASSHYRTSTDTQYF.

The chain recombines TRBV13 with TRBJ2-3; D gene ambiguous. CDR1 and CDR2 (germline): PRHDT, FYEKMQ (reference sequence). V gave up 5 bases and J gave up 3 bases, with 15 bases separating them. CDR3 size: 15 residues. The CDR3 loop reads CASSGDPATTDTQYF. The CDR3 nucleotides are TGTGCCAGCAGCGGAGACCCGGCTACAACAGATACGCAGTATTTT.

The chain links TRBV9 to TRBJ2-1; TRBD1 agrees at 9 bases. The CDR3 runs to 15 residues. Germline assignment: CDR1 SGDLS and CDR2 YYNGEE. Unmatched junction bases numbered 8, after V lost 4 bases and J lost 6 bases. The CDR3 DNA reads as TGTGCCAGCAGCCCCCGGACAGGGGTGGGCAATGAGCAGTTCTTC. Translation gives CASSPRTGVGNEQFF.

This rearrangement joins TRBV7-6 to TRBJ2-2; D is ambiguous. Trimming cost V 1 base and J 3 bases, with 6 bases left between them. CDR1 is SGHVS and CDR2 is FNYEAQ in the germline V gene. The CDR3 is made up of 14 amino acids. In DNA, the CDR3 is TGTGCCAGCAGCTTAGATGTCTACACCGGGGAGCTGTTTTTT. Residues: CASSLDVYTGELFF.

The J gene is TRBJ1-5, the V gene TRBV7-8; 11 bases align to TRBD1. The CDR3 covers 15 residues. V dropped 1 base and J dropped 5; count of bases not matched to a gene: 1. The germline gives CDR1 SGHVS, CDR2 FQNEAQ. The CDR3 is CASSLEGQGDQPQHF. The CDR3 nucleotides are TGTGCCAGCAGCTTAGAGGGACAGGGGGATCAGCCCCAGCATTTT.

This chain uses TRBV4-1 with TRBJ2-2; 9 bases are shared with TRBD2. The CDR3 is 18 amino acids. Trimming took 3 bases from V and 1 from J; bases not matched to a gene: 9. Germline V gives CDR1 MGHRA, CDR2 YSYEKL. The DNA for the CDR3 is TGCGCCAGCAGCCATATAACCCGTAGCGGGAGGAACACCGGGGAGCTGTTTTTT. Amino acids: CASSHITRSGRNTGELFF.

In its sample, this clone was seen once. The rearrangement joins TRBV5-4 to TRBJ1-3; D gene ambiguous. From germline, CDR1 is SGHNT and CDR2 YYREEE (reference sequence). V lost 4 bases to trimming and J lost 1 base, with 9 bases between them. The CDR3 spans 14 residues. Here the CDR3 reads CASSLSVSGNTIYF. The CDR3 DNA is TGTGCCAGCAGCCTGTCGGTTTCTGGAAACACCATATATTTT. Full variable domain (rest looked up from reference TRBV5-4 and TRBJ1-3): ETGVTQSPTHLIKTRGQQVTLRCSSQSGHNTVSWYQQALGQGPQFIFQYYREEENGRGNFPPRFSGLQFPNYSSELNVNALELDDSALYLCASSLSVSGNTIYFGEGSWLTVV.

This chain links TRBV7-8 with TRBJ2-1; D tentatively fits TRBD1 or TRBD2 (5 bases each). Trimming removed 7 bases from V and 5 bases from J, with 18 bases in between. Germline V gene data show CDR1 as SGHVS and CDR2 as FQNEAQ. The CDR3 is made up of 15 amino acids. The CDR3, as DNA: TGTGCCAGCACCCCCTTCGGGACGACGGACAATGAGCAGTTCTTC. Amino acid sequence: CASTPFGTTDNEQFF.

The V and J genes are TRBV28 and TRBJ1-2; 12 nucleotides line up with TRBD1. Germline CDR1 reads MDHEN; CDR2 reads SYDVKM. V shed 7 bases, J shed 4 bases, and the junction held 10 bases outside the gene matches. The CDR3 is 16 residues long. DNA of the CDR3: TGTGCCAGCACCGTTGGGACAGGGGGCCGTCCCTATGGCTACACCTTC. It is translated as CASTVGTGGRPYGYTF.

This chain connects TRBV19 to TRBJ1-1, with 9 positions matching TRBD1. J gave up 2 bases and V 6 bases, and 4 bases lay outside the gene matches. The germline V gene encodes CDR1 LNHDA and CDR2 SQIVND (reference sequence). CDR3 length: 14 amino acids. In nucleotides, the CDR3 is TGTGCCAGTAGCCACAGGGGGCGCAACACTGAAGCTTTCTTT. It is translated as CASSHRGRNTEAFF.

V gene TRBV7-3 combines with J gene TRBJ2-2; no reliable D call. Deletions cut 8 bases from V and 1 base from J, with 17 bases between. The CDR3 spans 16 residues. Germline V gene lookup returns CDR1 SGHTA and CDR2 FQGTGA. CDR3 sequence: CASAPVRSRNTGELFF. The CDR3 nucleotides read TGTGCCAGCGCCCCAGTTCGTAGCAGGAACACCGGGGAGCTGTTTTTT.

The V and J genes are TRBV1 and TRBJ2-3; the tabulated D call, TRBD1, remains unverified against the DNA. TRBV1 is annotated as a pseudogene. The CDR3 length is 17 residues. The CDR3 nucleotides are TGCACCAGCAGCCAAGCATTCAGGGGGGCCGGGGGAGATACGCAGTATTTT. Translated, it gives CTSSQAFRGAGGDTQYF.

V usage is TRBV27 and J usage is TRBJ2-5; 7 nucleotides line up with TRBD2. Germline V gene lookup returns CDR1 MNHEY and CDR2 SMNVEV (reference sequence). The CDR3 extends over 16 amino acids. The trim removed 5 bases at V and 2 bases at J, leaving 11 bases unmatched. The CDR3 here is CASSPSAGEIQETQYF. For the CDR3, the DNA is TGTGCCAGCAGTCCTAGTGCGGGAGAAATACAAGAGACCCAGTACTTC.

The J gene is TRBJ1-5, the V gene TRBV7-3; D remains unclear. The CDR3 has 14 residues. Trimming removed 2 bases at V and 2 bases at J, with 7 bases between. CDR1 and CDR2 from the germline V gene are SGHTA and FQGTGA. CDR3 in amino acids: CASSLAGGNQPQHF. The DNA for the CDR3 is TGTGCCAGCAGCTTAGCGGGTGGCAATCAGCCCCAGCATTTT.

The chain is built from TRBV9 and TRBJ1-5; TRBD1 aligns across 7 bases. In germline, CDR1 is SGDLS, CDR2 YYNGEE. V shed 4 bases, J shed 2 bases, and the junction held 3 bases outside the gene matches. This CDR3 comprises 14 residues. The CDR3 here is CASSRDSGNQPQHF. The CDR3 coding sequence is TGTGCCAGCAGCCGGGACAGTGGCAATCAGCCCCAGCATTTT.

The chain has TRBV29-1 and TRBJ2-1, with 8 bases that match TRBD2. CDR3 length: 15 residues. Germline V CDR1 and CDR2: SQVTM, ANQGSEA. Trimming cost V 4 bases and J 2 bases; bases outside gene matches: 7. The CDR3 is CSVVGGRIPYNEQFF. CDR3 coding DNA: TGCAGCGTTGTAGGCGGGAGGATCCCCTACAATGAGCAGTTCTTC.

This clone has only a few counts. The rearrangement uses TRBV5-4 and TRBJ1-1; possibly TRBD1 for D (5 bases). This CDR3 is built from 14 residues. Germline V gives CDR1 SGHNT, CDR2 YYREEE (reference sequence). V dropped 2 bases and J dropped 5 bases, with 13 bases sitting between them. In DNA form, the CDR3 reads TGTGCCAGCAGCTTCGTTGGGGCTGGGACTGAAGCTTTCTTT. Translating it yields CASSFVGAGTEAFF.

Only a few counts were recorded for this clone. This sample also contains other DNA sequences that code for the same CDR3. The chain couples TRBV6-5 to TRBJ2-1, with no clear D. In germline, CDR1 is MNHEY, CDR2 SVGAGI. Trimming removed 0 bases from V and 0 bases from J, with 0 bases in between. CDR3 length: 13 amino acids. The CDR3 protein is CASSYSSYNEQFF. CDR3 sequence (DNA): TGTGCCAGCAGTTACTCCTCCTACAATGAGCAGTTCTTC.

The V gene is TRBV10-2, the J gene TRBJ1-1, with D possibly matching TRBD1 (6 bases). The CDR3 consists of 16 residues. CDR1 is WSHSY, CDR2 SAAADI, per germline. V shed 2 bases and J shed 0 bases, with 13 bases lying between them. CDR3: CASSERTGILNTEAFF. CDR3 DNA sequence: TGCGCCAGCAGTGAGAGAACAGGGATCCTGAACACTGAAGCTTTCTTT.

The CDR3 loop reads CASSLGGTGTGEQYF. DNA for the CDR3: TGTGCCAGCAGCTTAGGCGGGACAGGGACTGGCGAGCAGTACTTC. V gene TRBV13 combines with J gene TRBJ2-7, with 9 positions matching TRBD1. V was clipped by 0 bases and J by 6 bases; unmatched bases: 6. The CDR3 extends over 15 amino acids. CDR1 and CDR2 (germline): PRHDT, FYEKMQ (reference sequence).

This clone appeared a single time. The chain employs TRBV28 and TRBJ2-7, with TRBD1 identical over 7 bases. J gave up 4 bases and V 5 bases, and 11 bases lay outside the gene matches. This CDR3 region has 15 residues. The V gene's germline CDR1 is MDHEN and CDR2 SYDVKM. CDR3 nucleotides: TGTGCCAGCAGTCCTAACACAGGGGCCCCTTACGAGCAGTACTTC. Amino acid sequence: CASSPNTGAPYEQYF.